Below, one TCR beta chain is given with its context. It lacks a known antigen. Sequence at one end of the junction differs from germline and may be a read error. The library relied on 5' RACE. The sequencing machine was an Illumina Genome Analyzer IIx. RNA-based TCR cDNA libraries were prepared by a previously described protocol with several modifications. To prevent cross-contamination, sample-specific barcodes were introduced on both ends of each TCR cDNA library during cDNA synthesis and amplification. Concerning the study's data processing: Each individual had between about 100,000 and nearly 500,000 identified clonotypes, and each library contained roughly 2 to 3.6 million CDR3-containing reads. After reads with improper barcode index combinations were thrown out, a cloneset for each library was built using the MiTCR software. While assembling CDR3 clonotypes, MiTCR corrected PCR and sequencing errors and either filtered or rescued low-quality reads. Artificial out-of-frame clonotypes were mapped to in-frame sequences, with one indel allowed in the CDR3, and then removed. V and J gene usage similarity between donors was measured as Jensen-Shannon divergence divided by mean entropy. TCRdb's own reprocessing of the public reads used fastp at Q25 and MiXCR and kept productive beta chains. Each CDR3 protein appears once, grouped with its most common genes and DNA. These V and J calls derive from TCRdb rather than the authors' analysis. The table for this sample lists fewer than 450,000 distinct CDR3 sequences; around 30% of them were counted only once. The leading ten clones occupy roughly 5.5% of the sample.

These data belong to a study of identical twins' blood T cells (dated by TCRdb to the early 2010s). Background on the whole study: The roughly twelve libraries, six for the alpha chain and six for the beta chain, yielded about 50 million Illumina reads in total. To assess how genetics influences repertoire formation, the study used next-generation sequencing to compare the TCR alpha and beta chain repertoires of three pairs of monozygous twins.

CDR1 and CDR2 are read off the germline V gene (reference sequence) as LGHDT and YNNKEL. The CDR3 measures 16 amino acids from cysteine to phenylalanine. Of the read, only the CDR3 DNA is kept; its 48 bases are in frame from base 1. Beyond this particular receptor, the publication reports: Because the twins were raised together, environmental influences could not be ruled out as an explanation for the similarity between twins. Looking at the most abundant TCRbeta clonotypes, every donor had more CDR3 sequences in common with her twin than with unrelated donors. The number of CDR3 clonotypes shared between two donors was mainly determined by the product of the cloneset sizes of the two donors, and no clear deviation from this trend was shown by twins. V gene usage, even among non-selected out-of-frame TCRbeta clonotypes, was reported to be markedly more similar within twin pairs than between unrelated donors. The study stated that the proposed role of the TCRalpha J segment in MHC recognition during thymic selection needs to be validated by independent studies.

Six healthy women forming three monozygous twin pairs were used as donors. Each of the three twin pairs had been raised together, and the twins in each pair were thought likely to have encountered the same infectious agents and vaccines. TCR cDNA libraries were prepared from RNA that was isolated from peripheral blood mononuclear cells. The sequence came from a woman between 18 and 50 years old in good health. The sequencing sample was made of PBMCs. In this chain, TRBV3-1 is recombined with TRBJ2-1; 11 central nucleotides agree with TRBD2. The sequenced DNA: TGTGCCAGCAGCCAAGGCGTACTAGCGGGAGTAGGTGAGAAGTTCTTC. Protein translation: CASSQGVLAGVGEKFF.